This T cell receptor beta chain was recorded in a study of blood T cell repertoires in COVID-19. Study information: The United States, Italy and Spain were the sources of the acute and convalescent COVID-19 samples.

Germline V gives CDR1 KGHSH, CDR2 LQKENI. The CDR3 runs to 16 residues. The V end lost 6 bases, the J end lost 8 bases, and 22 bases lay between the germline ends. Per the original data handling: Quantification of nucleated cells was approximated via reference gene primer amplification. Here immunoSEQ multiplex PCR was the method, and the copy in TCRdb shows in-frame clones only, minus some. Clone size and V and J calls were adopted from that table, with D and trimming inferred from the DNA. The table lists about 99,000 clones, over 80% of them singletons. The sequenced material came from peripheral blood. V usage is TRBV18 and J usage is TRBJ1-4; D is perhaps TRBD1 (6 bases). This clonotype was obtained from a man between 65 and 79 years old with active or convalescent COVID-19. The CDR3 DNA reads as TGTGCCAGCTCCCCCTCTCTGGGGGGGCTTGGCGAAAAACTGTTTTTT. Its translation is CASSPSLGGLGEKLFF.